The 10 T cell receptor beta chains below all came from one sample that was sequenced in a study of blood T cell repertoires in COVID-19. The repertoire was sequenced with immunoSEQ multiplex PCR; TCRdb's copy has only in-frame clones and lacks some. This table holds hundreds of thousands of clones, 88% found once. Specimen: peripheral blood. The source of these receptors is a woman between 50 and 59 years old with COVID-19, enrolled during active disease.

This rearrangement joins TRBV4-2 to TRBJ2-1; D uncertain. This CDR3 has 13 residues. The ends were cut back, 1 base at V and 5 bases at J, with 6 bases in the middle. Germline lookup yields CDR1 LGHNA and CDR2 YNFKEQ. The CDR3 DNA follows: TGTGCCAGCAGCCAAGCTCCGGACAATGAGCAGTTCTTC. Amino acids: CASSQAPDNEQFF.

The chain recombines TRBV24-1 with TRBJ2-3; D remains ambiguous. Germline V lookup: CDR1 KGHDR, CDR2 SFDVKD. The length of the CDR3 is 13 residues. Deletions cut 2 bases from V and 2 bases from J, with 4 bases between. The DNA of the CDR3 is TGTGCCACCAGTGATTCCTTCACAGATACGCAGTATTTT. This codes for CATSDSFTDTQYF.

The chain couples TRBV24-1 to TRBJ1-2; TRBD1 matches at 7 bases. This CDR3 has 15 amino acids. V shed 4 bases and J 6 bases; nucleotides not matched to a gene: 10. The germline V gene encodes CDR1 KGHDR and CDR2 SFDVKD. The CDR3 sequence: CATSDGHGQADGYTF. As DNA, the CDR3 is TGTGCCACCAGTGACGGACATGGACAGGCGGATGGCTACACCTTC.

CDR3 amino acids: CASFDTGGSSYNEQFF. The CDR3 region has the DNA TGTGCCTCATTCGATACCGGGGGGAGCTCCTACAATGAGCAGTTCTTC. The V call is TRBV30, the J call TRBJ2-1; 7 nucleotides agree with TRBD2. V dropped 7 bases and J dropped 0; count of bases not matched to a gene: 12. The CDR3 consists of 16 residues. Germline V CDR1 and CDR2: GTSNPN, SVGIG (reference sequence).

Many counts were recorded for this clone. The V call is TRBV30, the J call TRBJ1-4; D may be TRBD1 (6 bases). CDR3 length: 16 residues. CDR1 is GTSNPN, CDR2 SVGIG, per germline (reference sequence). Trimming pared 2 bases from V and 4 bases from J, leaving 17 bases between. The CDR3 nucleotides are TGTGCCTGGAGTCCCTACCCACGAGGGGGTAATGAAAAACTGTTTTTT. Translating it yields CAWSPYPRGGNEKLFF.

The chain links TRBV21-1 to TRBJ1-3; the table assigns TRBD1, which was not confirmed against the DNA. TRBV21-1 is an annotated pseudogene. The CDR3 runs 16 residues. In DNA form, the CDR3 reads TGTGCCAGCAGCACTCACAGGGGGTCGCCTGGAAACACCATATATTTT. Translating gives CASSTHRGSPGNTIYF.

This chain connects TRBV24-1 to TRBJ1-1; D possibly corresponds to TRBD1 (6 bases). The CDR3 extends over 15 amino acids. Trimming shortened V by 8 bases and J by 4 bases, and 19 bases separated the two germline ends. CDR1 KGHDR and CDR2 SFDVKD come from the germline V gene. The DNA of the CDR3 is TGTGCCACCATGGACAGCCGACGGGGAAGCACTGAAGCTTTCTTT. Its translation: CATMDSRRGSTEAFF.

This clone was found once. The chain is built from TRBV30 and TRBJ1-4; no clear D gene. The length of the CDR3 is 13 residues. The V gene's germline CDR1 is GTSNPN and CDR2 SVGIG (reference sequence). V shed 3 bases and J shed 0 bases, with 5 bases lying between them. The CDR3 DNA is TGTGCCTGGAGGGGAGCAACTAATGAAAAACTGTTTTTT. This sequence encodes CAWRGATNEKLFF.

The CDR3 spells CASSSRQNTGELFF. The CDR3 DNA sequence: TGTGCCAGCAGCTCCAGACAGAACACCGGGGAGCTGTTTTTT. V and J are TRBV11-2 and TRBJ2-2; D is unresolved. Germline CDR1 and CDR2: SGHAT and FQNNGV. The CDR3 runs 14 residues. V lost 4 bases and J 1 base, leaving 7 bases between the germline ends.

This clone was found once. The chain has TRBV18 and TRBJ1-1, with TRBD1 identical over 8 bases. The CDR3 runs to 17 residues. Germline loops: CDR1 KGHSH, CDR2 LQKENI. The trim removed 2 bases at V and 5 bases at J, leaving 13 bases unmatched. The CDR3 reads CASSPSVTGASGTEAFF. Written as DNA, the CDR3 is TGTGCCAGCTCACCAAGCGTGACAGGGGCGTCAGGAACTGAAGCTTTCTTT.